The clone carrying this TCR beta chain was seen at least ten times. Between the trimmed V and J ends, which lost 0 bases and 7 bases, there was a span of 18 bases. Germline V gives CDR1 MDHEN, CDR2 SYDVKM. This CDR3 is built from 16 residues. This entry is derived from a study of chronic HIV infection and antiretroviral therapy. TCRdb independently ran MiXCR on the 5' RACE reads; one entry per CDR3 protein. This sample has 30,000 or so distinct CDR3 sequences, with roughly 9.1% found just once. The receptor's source is an adult who had HIV and had not received antiretroviral therapy, or was an uninfected healthy control (not recorded which). The chain recombines TRBV28 with TRBJ1-1; perhaps TRBD1 as D (5 bases). Sequenced sample: peripheral blood. CDR3 nucleotide sequence: TGTGCCAGCAGTTTATGGCTGACGGGACGGCGCTATGAAGCTTTCTTT. Its protein is CASSLWLTGRRYEAFF.